Sequencing of this T cell receptor beta chain was carried out in a study of cytomegalovirus exposure and HLA in healthy donors. Broader study findings: Across all donors, roughly uniform sequencing depth was an assumption of the presence/absence analyses. Researchers reported in a later analysis that common viral pathogens appeared linked to several top clusters.

With respect to this clone: Its antigen is undetermined.

The CDR3 extends over 16 amino acids. Germline CDR1 reads SGHTA; CDR2 reads FQGNSA. J was trimmed by 3 bases and V by 2 bases; bases with no gene match: 0. Despite likely unrecorded immune exposures, the donors were nominally healthy at the time of sampling. Amplification used 60 Vbeta primers and 13 Jbeta primers. This table comes from immunoSEQ multiplex PCR, and its TCRdb copy is limited to in-frame clones, with some not included. The clone table shows about 32,000 clones, with the ten largest holding around 4.7%. Sequencing was carried out using PBMCs. The TCR originated in a female donor in good health and CMV-seronegative. This chain uses TRBV7-2 with TRBJ2-6; 11 positions agree with TRBD2. DNA for the CDR3: TGTGCCAGCAGCTTACTAGCGGGGGGTGGGGCCAACGTCCTGACTTTC. Residues: CASSLLAGGGANVLTF.